The 25 T cell receptor beta chains given below trace back to one sample, sequenced in a study of T cell responses to AZD1222 COVID-19 vaccine. Clones were read by immunoSEQ multiplex PCR, and TCRdb kept only the in-frame ones, dropping some. This sample yields approximately 99,000 clones, of which 85% to 90% are seen a single time; over 3% belongs to the top ten. This material consisted of peripheral blood, taken on day 0 of AZD1222 vaccination. The receptors were sampled from an adult in good health.

The rearrangement uses TRBV5-1 and TRBJ1-4; possibly TRBD1 for D (5 bases). The ends were cut back, 4 bases at V and 8 bases at J, with 24 bases in the middle. CDR1 is SGHRS and CDR2 is YFSETQ in the germline V gene. This CDR3 spans 17 amino acids. The CDR3 reads CASSPALIKGAGEKLFF. Here the CDR3 DNA reads TGCGCCAGCAGCCCAGCGCTAATTAAAGGGGCCGGAGAAAAACTGTTTTTT.

The V gene is TRBV3-1 (or the pseudogene TRBV3-2), the J gene TRBJ2-7, with 8 bases lining up with TRBD2. The trim removed 4 bases at V and 3 bases at J, leaving 8 bases unmatched. The CDR3 sequence is 15 residues long. Germline V gives CDR1 LGHDT, CDR2 YNNKEL (reference sequence). The CDR3 is CASSRGLAGRYEQYF. The CDR3 DNA reads as TGTGCCAGCAGCCGTGGACTAGCAGGGCGCTACGAGCAGTACTTC.

V is TRBV6-5 and J is TRBJ1-4; D is undetermined. The V gene's germline CDR1 is MNHEY and CDR2 SVGAGI. V was pared by 6 bases and J by 8 bases, with 7 bases between. CDR3 length: 11 amino acids. The DNA for the CDR3 is TGTGCCAGCAGCCGAGAGGAAAAACTGTTTTTT. It codes for CASSREEKLFF.

The V gene is TRBV25-1, the J gene TRBJ2-7; possibly TRBD2 for D (5 bases). Trimming pared 8 bases from V and 0 bases from J, leaving 5 bases between. The germline gives CDR1 MGHDK, CDR2 SYGVNS. The CDR3 is made up of 11 amino acids. CDR3: CASAGSYEQYF. The CDR3 DNA is TGTGCCAGCGCGGGCTCCTACGAGCAGTACTTC.

This chain joins TRBV24-1 and TRBJ1-2; TRBD1 might be the D (5 bases). The CDR3 contains 12 residues. V dropped 4 bases and J dropped 5 bases, with 7 bases sitting between them. Germline-derived CDR1 and CDR2 are KGHDR and SFDVKD. CDR3 amino acids: CATSDAGYGYTF. As DNA, the CDR3 is TGTGCCACCAGTGACGCAGGGTATGGCTACACCTTC.

J is TRBJ1-5 and V is TRBV30; 7 bases agree with TRBD1. V gave up 1 base and J gave up 5 bases; unmatched junction bases: 2. CDR1 and CDR2 from the germline V gene are GTSNPN and SVGIG (reference sequence). The CDR3 length is 13 residues. CDR3 nucleotides: TGTGCCTGGAGTGCCAGGGGGGATCAGCCCCAGCATTTT. Protein: CAWSARGDQPQHF.

The chain links TRBV5-5 to TRBJ1-1, with D maybe TRBD1 (6 bases). The CDR3 spans 16 residues. Germline V CDR1 and CDR2: SGHKS, YYEKEE (reference sequence). With 1 base removed from V and 3 bases from J, the gap between germline ends came to 16 bases. CDR3 protein: CASSLSGAFADTEAFF. The DNA for the CDR3 is TGTGCCAGCAGCTTGTCAGGGGCATTTGCGGACACTGAAGCTTTCTTT.

CDR3 in DNA: TGTGCCAGCAGTTACGGGGAGGGGGCGTACTCCTACGAGCAGTACTTC. Translated, it gives CASSYGEGAYSYEQYF. J is TRBJ2-7 and V is TRBV6-5; D possibly matches TRBD1 or TRBD2 (7 bases each). Per germline, CDR1 MNHEY and CDR2 SVGAGI. The length of the CDR3 is 16 residues. The V and J ends lost 2 bases and 0 bases respectively, with 14 bases between them.

V is TRBV5-1 and J is TRBJ2-3; TRBD1 is a possible D gene (5 bases). The length of the CDR3 is 13 residues. V lost 7 bases and J lost 4, with 13 bases in between. From germline, CDR1 is SGHRS and CDR2 YFSETQ. CDR3 sequence (DNA): TGCGCCAGCGTCCAGGGCCCCGCAGATACGCAGTATTTT. Translated: CASVQGPADTQYF.

The chain joins TRBV6-4 to TRBJ1-2, with a tentative D call TRBD1 (6 bases). Germline V gene data show CDR1 as MRHNA and CDR2 as SNTAGT. The CDR3 consists of 14 residues. Trimming took 6 bases from V and 0 from J, leaving 11 bases between them. CDR3 residues: CASSRQAANYGYTF. The CDR3 nucleotides are TGTGCCAGCAGCCGACAGGCGGCTAACTATGGCTACACCTTC.

The V call is TRBV28, the J call TRBJ1-2; TRBD1 matches at 10 bases. The CDR3 loop spans 15 amino acids. The ends lost 5 bases at V and 4 bases at J; junction bases unmatched: 7. The germline CDR1 and CDR2 sequences are MDHEN and SYDVKM. CDR3 in DNA: TGTGCCAGCAGTCCTCCGGGACAGGGGCCCTATGGCTACACCTTC. This sequence encodes CASSPPGQGPYGYTF.

This chain connects TRBV28 to TRBJ1-5; 9 bases agree with TRBD1. V lost 3 bases, J lost 6 bases, and 6 bases stayed unmatched. Germline V gives CDR1 MDHEN, CDR2 SYDVKM. The CDR3 covers 15 residues. CDR3 protein: CASSLGGTGSQPQHF. The CDR3 DNA sequence: TGTGCCAGCAGTTTGGGTGGGACAGGGAGTCAGCCCCAGCATTTT.

The J gene is TRBJ1-5, the V gene TRBV6-1, with no clear D. CDR1 is MNHNS, CDR2 SASEGT, per germline. With 4 bases removed from V and 1 base from J, the gap between germline ends came to 14 bases. CDR3 size: 16 residues. This CDR3 reads CASSGTDPPSNQPQHF. The CDR3 coding sequence is TGTGCCAGCAGTGGAACGGACCCTCCCAGCAATCAGCCCCAGCATTTT.

The CDR3 spells CASSILGGLAPGNTIYF. CDR3 DNA sequence: TGTGCCAGCAGCATTTTAGGGGGCTTAGCGCCTGGAAACACCATATATTTT. The chain employs TRBV7-2 and TRBJ1-3; 7 bases fit TRBD1. V trimming: 5 bases; J trimming: 2 bases; junction bases outside the gene matches: 12. This CDR3 comprises 17 residues. Germline lookup yields CDR1 SGHTA and CDR2 FQGNSA.

This chain uses TRBV7-3 with TRBJ1-6; D is uncertain. Germline V gives CDR1 SGHTA, CDR2 FQGTGA. The CDR3 is made up of 15 amino acids. V shed 0 bases and J shed 7 bases, with 10 bases lying between them. The CDR3 nucleotides read TGTGCCAGCAGCTTAACAGCCGACCCCAATTCACCCCTCCACTTT. It codes for CASSLTADPNSPLHF.

The chain combines TRBV7-2 with TRBJ2-7; the match to TRBD1 covers 9 bases. Looked up from germline, CDR1 is SGHTA and CDR2 is FQGNSA. CDR3 length: 12 residues. Trimming cost V 5 bases and J 9 bases; bases outside gene matches: 5. This CDR3 reads CASSPTGGPQYF. The CDR3 coding sequence is TGTGCCAGCAGCCCGACAGGGGGTCCGCAGTACTTC.

The J gene is TRBJ1-2, the V gene TRBV6-5, with TRBD1 identical over 9 bases. Germline V gene lookup returns CDR1 MNHEY and CDR2 SVGAGI. V gave up 6 bases and J gave up 8 bases; unmatched junction bases: 7. The CDR3 loop spans 13 amino acids. CDR3: CASRGGQGIGYTF. As DNA, the CDR3 is TGTGCCAGCAGGGGAGGACAGGGGATCGGCTACACCTTC.

V usage is TRBV18 and J usage is TRBJ2-7, with 7 nucleotides matching TRBD1. The CDR3 is made up of 15 amino acids. Per the germline V gene, CDR1 is KGHSH and CDR2 is LQKENI. Trimming at V came to 0 bases and at J to 6 bases, leaving 8 bases not matched to a gene. The CDR3 spells CASSPPRGRQTEQYF. CDR3 coding DNA: TGTGCCAGCTCACCACCAAGGGGGCGTCAGACCGAGCAGTACTTC.

This clone was detected only once. The chain carries TRBV6-5 and TRBJ1-4; TRBD1 matches 9 bases. This CDR3 spans 15 amino acids. CDR1 and CDR2 from the germline V gene are MNHEY and SVGAGI. The junction had 8 bases not matched to a gene; V was cut back by 5 bases and J by 7 bases. The CDR3 region has the DNA TGTGCCAGCAGTACCGCCGGGACAGGGCCTGAAAAACTGTTTTTT. Protein sequence: CASSTAGTGPEKLFF.

The V and J genes are TRBV14 and TRBJ1-1; 9 bases agree with TRBD1. The CDR3 is made up of 15 amino acids. The germline V gene encodes CDR1 SGHDN and CDR2 FVKESK. The junction had 4 bases not matched to a gene; V was cut back by 4 bases and J by 1 base. CDR3 protein: CASSPWTGANTEAFF. As DNA, the CDR3 is TGTGCCAGCAGCCCCTGGACAGGGGCGAACACTGAAGCTTTCTTT.

This clone was seen just once. The chain uses TRBV4-3 and TRBJ2-2; 10 bases align to TRBD2. Germline V gene lookup returns CDR1 LGHNA and CDR2 YSLEER. The V segment lost 5 bases and the J segment 2 bases; nucleotides outside the gene matches: 5. The CDR3 runs 16 residues. This CDR3 is CASSNLAGDNTGELFF. In DNA form, the CDR3 reads TGCGCCAGCAGCAATCTAGCGGGGGATAACACCGGGGAGCTGTTTTTT.

The rearrangement uses TRBV11-2 and TRBJ2-5; D is unresolved. The CDR3 length is 14 residues. Trimming stripped 0 bases from V and 5 bases from J, with 10 bases between. Germline CDR1 SGHAT, CDR2 FQNNGV. The CDR3 sequence: CASSLDGFGETQYF. CDR3 DNA: TGTGCCAGCAGCTTAGATGGTTTTGGGGAGACCCAGTACTTC.

V usage is TRBV28 and J usage is TRBJ1-6; the match to TRBD1 covers 9 bases. This CDR3 spans 15 amino acids. The V gene end was trimmed by 3 bases and the J gene end by 7 bases; junction bases not matched to a gene: 4. The germline gives CDR1 MDHEN, CDR2 SYDVKM. The chain's CDR3 is CASSFSGTGNSPLHF. CDR3 coding DNA: TGTGCCAGCAGTTTTAGCGGGACAGGGAATTCACCCCTCCACTTT.

The chain joins TRBV3-1 (or the pseudogene TRBV3-2) to TRBJ1-5, with D possibly TRBD1 on 5 matching bases. Germline V gene sequence: CDR1 LGHDT, CDR2 YNNKEL (reference sequence). Between the trimmed V and J ends, which lost 1 base and 1 base, there was a span of 5 bases. This CDR3 spans 14 amino acids. The CDR3 loop is CASSQAGSNQPQHF. CDR3 in DNA: TGTGCCAGCAGCCAAGCAGGGAGCAATCAGCCCCAGCATTTT.

The chain has TRBV28 and TRBJ1-4, with a weak D call TRBD1 (5 bases). The CDR3 is made up of 15 amino acids. Deletions cut 2 bases from V and 8 bases from J, with 15 bases between. Germline CDR1 is MDHEN and CDR2 is SYDVKM. This CDR3 is CASSLTGTATEKLFF. The CDR3 DNA sequence: TGTGCCAGCAGTTTAACCGGGACTGCTACAGAAAAACTGTTTTTT. Supplemented by reference TRBV28 and TRBJ1-4, the full variable domain reads DVKVTQSSRYLVKRTGEKVFLECVQDMDHENMFWYRQDPGLGLRLIYFSYDVKMKEKGDIPEGYSVSREKKERFSLILESASTNQTSMYLCASSLTGTATEKLFFGSGTQLSVL.